The clone carrying this TCR beta chain has just a few counts. Its target is unknown. These data are taken from a study of beta chain features in type 1 diabetes. Study outcomes and limitations: cDNA-based sequencing might over-represent cells highly expressing TCR. When Type 1 diabetes patients were examined, their TCRB CDR3s proved moderately but significantly shorter in all four CD4+ subsets.

The junction had 7 bases not matched to a gene; V was cut back by 3 bases and J by 0 bases. The CDR3 is 16 amino acids. Germline loops: CDR1 LGHNA, CDR2 YNFKEQ. Expressed TCRB transcripts got sequenced, as all isolated RNA was reverse transcribed. Produced via immunoSEQ multiplex PCR; TCRdb's table is partial and in-frame only. The sample carries over 350,000 clones, around 16% recorded once. The material sequenced was naive CD4+ T cells from blood. The receptor's source is a young woman in good health. The chain employs TRBV4-2 and TRBJ2-7; 8 bases agree with TRBD1. The CDR3 spells CASSHFGTGHSYEQYF. Written as DNA, the CDR3 is TGTGCCAGCAGCCACTTTGGGACAGGCCACTCCTACGAGCAGTACTTC.